Presented here are 13 T cell receptor beta chains from one specimen sequenced in a study of blood T cell repertoires in COVID-19 (dated by TCRdb to between 2020 and 2021). Library preparation employed the immunoSEQ multiplex PCR assay. TCRdb's version of the immuneACCESS table is confined to in-frame rearrangements and falls short of the full clone set. An unresolved V gene accounts for under half of the shortfall where checked; the remainder is of unknown origin. Here the sample has a few hundred thousand clones; roughly 85% occur a single time. Of the sample, around 5.9% is held by the ten largest clones. Input material: PBMCs or T cells enriched from blood (not recorded which). These receptors came from a young woman who had recovered from COVID-19.

This clone was recorded once. The rearrangement uses TRBV9 and TRBJ1-5, with TRBD1 matching 8 bases. The CDR3 is 14 residues long. Germline V lookup: CDR1 SGDLS, CDR2 YYNGEE. V gave up 3 bases and J gave up 11 bases; unmatched junction bases: 10. As DNA, the CDR3 is TGTGCCAGCAGCGCAGATTCAGGGGGCAAGGCCCAGCATTTT. Protein product: CASSADSGGKAQHF.

The chain employs TRBV10-1 and TRBJ2-5; D call uncertain. Germline assignment: CDR1 WNHNN and CDR2 SYGVQD (reference sequence). The CDR3 totals 12 residues. V lost 5 bases to trimming and J lost 3 bases, with 7 bases between them. In DNA form, the CDR3 reads TGCGCCAGCAGTCGGAGAGAAGAGACCCAGTACTTC. It encodes CASSRREETQYF.

The rearrangement links TRBV7-3 to TRBJ2-2, with 9 positions matching TRBD1. The CDR3 spans 17 residues. The V and J ends lost 1 base and 6 bases, in that order; junction bases with no gene match: 9. Germline V lookup: CDR1 SGHTA, CDR2 FQGTGA. CDR3 protein: CASSLRDRVSVPGELFF. CDR3 DNA: TGTGCCAGCAGCTTAAGGGACAGGGTTTCGGTCCCCGGGGAGCTGTTTTTT.

The chain couples TRBV30 to TRBJ1-2; D remains unclear. V was clipped by 4 bases and J by 4 bases, with 16 bases between them. The germline gives CDR1 GTSNPN, CDR2 SVGIG (reference sequence). The CDR3 is made up of 14 amino acids. The CDR3 region has the DNA TGTGCCTGGACCCCCGGAGGGCTGGGCTATGGCTACACCTTC. Its translation: CAWTPGGLGYGYTF.

The J gene is TRBJ2-7, the V gene TRBV7-6; D ambiguous. CDR1 and CDR2 (germline): SGHVS, FNYEAQ. Trimming left V 6 bases short and J 4 bases short, with 19 bases between. This CDR3 comprises 15 residues. The CDR3 DNA reads TGTGCCAGCAGTCAAGGTTGGGTTAGCCGGTACGAGCAGTACTTC. Translation: CASSQGWVSRYEQYF.

The genes are TRBV6-6 and TRBJ1-3, with a possible D match to TRBD1 (5 bases). With 8 bases removed from V and 0 bases from J, the gap between germline ends came to 11 bases. Germline V gene lookup returns CDR1 MNHNY and CDR2 SVGAGI (reference sequence). CDR3 length: 14 amino acids. The CDR3 nucleotides read TGTGCCAGCGGCGACAGTGGCTCTGGAAACACCATATATTTT. Amino acids: CASGDSGSGNTIYF.

The chain couples TRBV5-1 to TRBJ1-1, with TRBD1 as a possible D gene (5 bases). The length of the CDR3 is 14 residues. Germline CDR1 reads SGHRS; CDR2 reads YFSETQ. The ends were cut back, 1 base at V and 4 bases at J, with 11 bases in the middle. CDR3 sequence: CASSLTVGGTEAFF. CDR3 nucleotide sequence: TGCGCCAGCAGCTTGACAGTCGGGGGCACTGAAGCTTTCTTT.

This clone showed up just once. V usage is TRBV4-3 and J usage is TRBJ1-6, with 9 bases identical to TRBD1. CDR3 length: 18 amino acids. CDR1 and CDR2 from the germline V gene are LGHNA and YSLEER. V shed 1 base and J 7 bases; nucleotides not matched to a gene: 11. The CDR3 bases are TGCGCCAGCAGCCAAGCGCCCACCCAGACAGGGGGAAATTCACCCCTCCACTTT. Its translation: CASSQAPTQTGGNSPLHF.

The chain has TRBV19 and TRBJ2-5, with D maybe TRBD2 (6 bases). Per germline, CDR1 LNHDA and CDR2 SQIVND (reference sequence). CDR3 length: 16 residues. Deletions cut 1 base from V and 3 bases from J, with 15 bases between. CDR3 amino acids: CASSIAGLGLKETQYF. Here the CDR3 DNA reads TGTGCCAGTAGTATAGCGGGACTGGGGCTGAAAGAGACCCAGTACTTC.

This chain links TRBV3-1 (or the pseudogene TRBV3-2) with TRBJ2-2; 7 positions agree with TRBD1. The CDR3 is made up of 14 amino acids. V gave up 4 bases and J gave up 8 bases; unmatched junction bases: 7. CDR1 and CDR2 from the germline V gene are LGHDT and YNNKEL (reference sequence). In nucleotides, the CDR3 is TGTGCCAGCAGCCGAACAGGGGCAAATGGGGAGCTGTTTTTT. As protein: CASSRTGANGELFF.

The chain recombines TRBV6-2 or TRBV6-3 with TRBJ1-5; D gene unclear. The CDR3 length is 13 residues. CDR1 and CDR2 from the germline V gene are MNHEY and SVGEGT. V was trimmed by 2 bases and J by 6 bases, leaving 8 bases between them. CDR3 residues: CASSYGRGQPQHF. Written as DNA, the CDR3 is TGTGCCAGCAGTTACGGTCGAGGTCAGCCCCAGCATTTT.

The J gene is TRBJ1-1, the V gene TRBV7-8; 12 nucleotides match TRBD1. Germline V gene lookup returns CDR1 SGHVS and CDR2 FQNEAQ. CDR3 length equals 18 residues. With 6 bases clipped from V and 5 bases from J, the junction kept 16 bases outside the gene matches. The CDR3 loop reads CASSPPSGQGAKRTEAFF. The CDR3 DNA follows: TGTGCCAGCAGTCCACCCTCGGGACAGGGGGCGAAGCGGACTGAAGCTTTCTTT. Using reference TRBV7-8 and TRBJ1-1 for the parts outside the CDR3, the full variable domain is GAGVSQSPRYKVAKRGQDVALRCDPISGHVSLFWYQQALGQGPEFLTYFQNEAQLDKSGLPSDRFFAERPEGSVSTLKIQRTQQEDSAVYLCASSPPSGQGAKRTEAFFGQGTRLTVV.

The chain combines TRBV7-9 with TRBJ1-1; D remains unclear. V lost 5 bases and J 5 bases, leaving 15 bases between the germline ends. Germline V CDR1 and CDR2: SEHNR, FQNEAQ (reference sequence). CDR3 length equals 14 residues. CDR3: CASSLNLGKTEAFF. For the CDR3, the DNA is TGTGCCAGCAGCCTCAACCTCGGGAAGACTGAAGCTTTCTTT.